The 2 T cell receptor beta chains below all came from one sample that was sequenced in a study of blood T cell repertoires in COVID-19. The assay was immunoSEQ multiplex PCR, and TCRdb's table has in-frame clones only and misses some. This table has hundreds of thousands of clones, about 85% appearing once. Material for sequencing was peripheral blood. Receptor source: a human donor in a cohort sampled during active COVID-19.

Only one count was recorded for this clone. The chain joins TRBV27 to TRBJ1-4, with D unresolved. Germline V gene data show CDR1 as MNHEY and CDR2 as SMNVEV (reference sequence). V dropped 6 bases and J dropped 2 bases, with 13 bases sitting between them. The CDR3 is 15 residues long. In DNA, the CDR3 is TGTGCCAGCAGGGCCGAACAGTACACTAATGAAAAACTGTTTTTT. Translating gives CASRAEQYTNEKLFF.

This clone has a single count. J is TRBJ1-5 and V is TRBV7-9; weak D call: TRBD1 (6 bases). The germline gives CDR1 SEHNR, CDR2 FQNEAQ (reference sequence). This CDR3 is built from 14 residues. V dropped 4 bases and J dropped 4 bases, with 11 bases sitting between them. The CDR3 sequence: CASSWGTTNQPQHF. The CDR3 nucleotides are TGTGCCAGCAGCTGGGGGACAACGAATCAGCCCCAGCATTTT.